This T cell receptor (beta chain) was obtained from a study of CXCR3-negative and CXCR3-positive naive CD8 T cells. Triplicate roughly 300,000-cell sorts were made of each CD8+ T cell subset. cDNA libraries for TRB were generated by 5' RACE incorporating UMI labels. TCRdb reanalyzed the 5' RACE reads, giving one entry per CDR3 protein sequence and no DNA. The listing records about 40,000 distinct CDR3 sequences. In the case of this clonotype: Its specificity is unknown.

General study findings and limits: Researchers report CXCR3 expression partially decreased after cryopreservation, with fresh PBMCs used in most assays. TRBV-TRBJ usage was similar across naive CXCR3 subsets but distinct in memory cells. Sequencing showed both naive subsets with comparably high diversity, and memory CD8+ cells much lower.

In germline, CDR1 is MNHNS, CDR2 SASEGT. The CDR3 totals 12 residues. The sample comprised memory CD8+ T cells from blood. The rearrangement joins TRBV6-1 to TRBJ2-1; with no DNA, the TCRdb D assignment of TRBD1 cannot be verified. The clonotype originates from a human donor in good health. Some clones in this sample may be carry-over from other donors' samples. This CDR3 reads CASSFEGFEQFF.